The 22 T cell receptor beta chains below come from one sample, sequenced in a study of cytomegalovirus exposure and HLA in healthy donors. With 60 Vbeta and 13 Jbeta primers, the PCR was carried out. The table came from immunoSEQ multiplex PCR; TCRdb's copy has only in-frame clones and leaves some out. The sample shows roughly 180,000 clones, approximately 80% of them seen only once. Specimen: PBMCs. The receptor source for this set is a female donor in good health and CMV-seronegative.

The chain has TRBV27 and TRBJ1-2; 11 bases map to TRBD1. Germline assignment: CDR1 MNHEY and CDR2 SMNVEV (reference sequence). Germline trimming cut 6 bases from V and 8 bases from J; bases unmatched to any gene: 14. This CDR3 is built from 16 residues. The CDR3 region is CASRQPGTGGFGGYTF. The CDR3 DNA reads TGTGCCAGCAGACAACCCGGGACAGGGGGATTTGGAGGCTACACCTTC.

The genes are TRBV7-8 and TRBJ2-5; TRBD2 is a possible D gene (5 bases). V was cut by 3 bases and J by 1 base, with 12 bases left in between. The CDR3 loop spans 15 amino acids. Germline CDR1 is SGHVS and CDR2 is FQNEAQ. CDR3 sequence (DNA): TGTGCCAGCAGCTTCAAGCGGAACCTCCAAGAGACCCAGTACTTC. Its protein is CASSFKRNLQETQYF.

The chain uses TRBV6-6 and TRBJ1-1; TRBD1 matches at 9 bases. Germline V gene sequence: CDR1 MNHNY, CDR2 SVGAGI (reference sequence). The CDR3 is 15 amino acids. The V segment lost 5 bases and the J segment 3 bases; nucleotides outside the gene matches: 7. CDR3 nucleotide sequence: TGTGCCAGCAGTGACCTGGACAGGGGCCACACTGAAGCTTTCTTT. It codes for CASSDLDRGHTEAFF.

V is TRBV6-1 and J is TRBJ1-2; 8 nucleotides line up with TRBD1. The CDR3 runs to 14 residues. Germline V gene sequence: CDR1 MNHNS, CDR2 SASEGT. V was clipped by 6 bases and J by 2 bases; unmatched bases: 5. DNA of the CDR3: TGTGCCAGCAGACCGGGACAGGCAAACTATGGCTACACCTTC. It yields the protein CASRPGQANYGYTF.

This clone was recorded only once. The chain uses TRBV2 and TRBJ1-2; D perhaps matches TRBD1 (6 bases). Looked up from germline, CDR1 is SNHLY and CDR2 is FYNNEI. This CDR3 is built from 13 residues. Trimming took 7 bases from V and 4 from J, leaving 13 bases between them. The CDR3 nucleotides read TGTGCCAGCACCGGGGGGGCTACCTATGGCTACACCTTC. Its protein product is CASTGGATYGYTF.

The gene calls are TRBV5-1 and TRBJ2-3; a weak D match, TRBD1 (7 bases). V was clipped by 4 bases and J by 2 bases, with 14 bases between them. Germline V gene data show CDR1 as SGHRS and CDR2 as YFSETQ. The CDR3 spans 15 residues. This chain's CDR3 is CASSGGTANTDTQYF. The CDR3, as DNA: TGCGCCAGCAGCGGCGGGACAGCCAACACAGATACGCAGTATTTT. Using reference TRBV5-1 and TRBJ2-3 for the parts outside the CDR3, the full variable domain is KAGVTQTPRYLIKTRGQQVTLSCSPISGHRSVSWYQQTPGQGLQFLFEYFSETQRNKGNFPGRFSGRQFSNSRSEMNVSTLELGDSALYLCASSGGTANTDTQYFGPGTRLTVL.

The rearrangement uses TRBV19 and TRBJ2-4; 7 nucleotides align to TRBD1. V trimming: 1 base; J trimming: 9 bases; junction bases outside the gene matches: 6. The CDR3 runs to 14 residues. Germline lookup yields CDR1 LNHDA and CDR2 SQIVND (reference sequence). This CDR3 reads CASSIGPRGSIQYF. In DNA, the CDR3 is TGTGCCAGTAGTATAGGCCCCAGGGGGAGCATTCAGTACTTC.

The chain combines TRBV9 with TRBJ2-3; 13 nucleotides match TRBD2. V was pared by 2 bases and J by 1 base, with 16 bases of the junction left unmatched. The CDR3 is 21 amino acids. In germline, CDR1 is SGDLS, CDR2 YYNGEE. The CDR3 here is CASSVLPGGTSGGAGTDTQYF. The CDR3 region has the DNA TGTGCCAGCAGCGTCCTTCCTGGGGGAACTAGCGGGGGGGCGGGCACAGATACGCAGTATTTT.

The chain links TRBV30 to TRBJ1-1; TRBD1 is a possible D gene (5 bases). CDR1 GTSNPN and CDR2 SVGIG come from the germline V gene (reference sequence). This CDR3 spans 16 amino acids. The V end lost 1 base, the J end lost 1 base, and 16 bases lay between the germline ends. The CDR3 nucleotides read TGTGCCTGGAGTGCCCGGGGGGTCAGGAAGAACACTGAAGCTTTCTTT. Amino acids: CAWSARGVRKNTEAFF.

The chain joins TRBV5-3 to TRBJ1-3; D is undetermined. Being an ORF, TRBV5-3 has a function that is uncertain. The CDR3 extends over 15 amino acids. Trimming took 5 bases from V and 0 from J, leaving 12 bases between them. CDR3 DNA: TGTGCCAGAAGTCGGACTGCAAGCTCTGGAAACACCATATATTTT. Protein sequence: CARSRTASSGNTIYF.

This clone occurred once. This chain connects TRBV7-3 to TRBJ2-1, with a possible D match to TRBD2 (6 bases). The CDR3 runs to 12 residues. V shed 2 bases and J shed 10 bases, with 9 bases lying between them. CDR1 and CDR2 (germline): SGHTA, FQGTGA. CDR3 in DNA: TGTGCCAGCAGCTTACGGGAGACGGAGCAGTTCTTC. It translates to CASSLRETEQFF.

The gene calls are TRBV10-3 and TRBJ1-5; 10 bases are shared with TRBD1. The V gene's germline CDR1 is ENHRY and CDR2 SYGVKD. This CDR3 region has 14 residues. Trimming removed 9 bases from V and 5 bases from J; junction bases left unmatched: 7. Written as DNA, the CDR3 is TGTGCCATACGGGGACAGGGGACCGATCAGCCCCAGCATTTT. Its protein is CAIRGQGTDQPQHF.

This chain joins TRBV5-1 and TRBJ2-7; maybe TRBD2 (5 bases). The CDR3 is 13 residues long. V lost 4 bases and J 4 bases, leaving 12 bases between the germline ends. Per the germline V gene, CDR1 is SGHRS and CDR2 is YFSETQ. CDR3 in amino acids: CASSLEGRYEQYF. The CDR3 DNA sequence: TGCGCCAGCAGCCTGGAAGGGAGATACGAGCAGTACTTC.

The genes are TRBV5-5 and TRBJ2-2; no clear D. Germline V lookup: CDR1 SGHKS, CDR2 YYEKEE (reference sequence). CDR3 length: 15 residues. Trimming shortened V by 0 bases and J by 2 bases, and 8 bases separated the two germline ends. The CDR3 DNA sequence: TGTGCCAGCAGCTTGGCCAACAAAAACACCGGGGAGCTGTTTTTT. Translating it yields CASSLANKNTGELFF.

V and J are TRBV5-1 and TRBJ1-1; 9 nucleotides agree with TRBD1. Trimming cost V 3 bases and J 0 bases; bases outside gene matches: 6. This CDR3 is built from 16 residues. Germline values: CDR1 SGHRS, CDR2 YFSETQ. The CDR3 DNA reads TGCGCCAGCAGCTGGACAGGGGTCTCCATGAACACTGAAGCTTTCTTT. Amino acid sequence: CASSWTGVSMNTEAFF.

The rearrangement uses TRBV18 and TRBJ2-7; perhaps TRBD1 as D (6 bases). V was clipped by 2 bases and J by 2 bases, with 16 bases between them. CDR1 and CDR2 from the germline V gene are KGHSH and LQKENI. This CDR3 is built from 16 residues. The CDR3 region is CASSPALQGFTYEQYF. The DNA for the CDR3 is TGTGCCAGCTCACCAGCTCTTCAGGGGTTCACCTACGAGCAGTACTTC.

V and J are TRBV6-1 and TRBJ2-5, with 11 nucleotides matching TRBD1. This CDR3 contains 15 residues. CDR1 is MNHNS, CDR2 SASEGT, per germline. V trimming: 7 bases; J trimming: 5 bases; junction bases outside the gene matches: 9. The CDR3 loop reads CASNPTGTGGETQYF. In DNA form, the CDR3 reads TGTGCCAGCAACCCCACCGGGACAGGGGGTGAGACCCAGTACTTC.

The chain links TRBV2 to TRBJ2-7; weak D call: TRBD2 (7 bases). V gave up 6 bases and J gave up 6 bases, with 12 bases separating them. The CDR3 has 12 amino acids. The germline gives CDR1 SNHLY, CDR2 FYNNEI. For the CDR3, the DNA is TGTGCCAGCAGCAGGGAGGGGGTCGAGCAGTACTTC. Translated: CASSREGVEQYF.

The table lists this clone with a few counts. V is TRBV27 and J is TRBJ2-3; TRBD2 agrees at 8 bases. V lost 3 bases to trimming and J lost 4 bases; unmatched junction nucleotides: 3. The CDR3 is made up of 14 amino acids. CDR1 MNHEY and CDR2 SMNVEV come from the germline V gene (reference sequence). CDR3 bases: TGTGCCAGCAGTTTTAGCGGGACCGCAGATACGCAGTATTTT. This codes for CASSFSGTADTQYF.

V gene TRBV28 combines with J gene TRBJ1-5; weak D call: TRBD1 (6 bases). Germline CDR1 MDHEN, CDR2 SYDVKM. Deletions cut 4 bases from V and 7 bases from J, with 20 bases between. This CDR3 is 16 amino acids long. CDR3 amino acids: CASSSTQGSGGQPQHF. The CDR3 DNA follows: TGTGCCAGCAGTTCCACCCAGGGGTCGGGCGGCCAGCCCCAGCATTTT.

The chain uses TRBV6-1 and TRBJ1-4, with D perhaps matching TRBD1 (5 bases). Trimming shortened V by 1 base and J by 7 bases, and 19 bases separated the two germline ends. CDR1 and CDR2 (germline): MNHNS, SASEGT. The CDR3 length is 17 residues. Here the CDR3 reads CASSEDLTREGGEKLFF. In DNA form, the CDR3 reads TGTGCCAGCAGTGAAGACCTGACCAGGGAAGGTGGTGAAAAACTGTTTTTT.

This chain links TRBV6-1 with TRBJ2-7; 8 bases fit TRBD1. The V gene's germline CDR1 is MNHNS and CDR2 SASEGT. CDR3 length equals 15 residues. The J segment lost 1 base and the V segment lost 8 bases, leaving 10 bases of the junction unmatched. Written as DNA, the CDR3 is TGTGCCAGCGGAAAGGACAGGGCGATATCCTACGAGCAGTACTTC. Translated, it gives CASGKDRAISYEQYF.